This T cell receptor (beta chain) was identified in a study of blood T cells in healthy people across ages. This clonotype was detected only a few times. What it recognizes is unknown. A J-beta primer mix and a sample-barcoded 5' primer were used in a second PCR of about 6 to 12 cycles. MiXCR, applied by TCRdb to the 5' RACE reads, yields one record per CDR3 protein. The repertoire holds hundreds of thousands of distinct CDR3 sequences, under 70% seen once, with roughly 34% in the top ten. Whole-study findings and limits: Observed TCR beta diversity per million T cells went down as age went up. This fall followed a roughly linear course with age. Aged donors had fewer naive CD4+ cells and lower diversity than long-lived donors.

CDR1 DFQATT and CDR2 SNEGSKA come from the germline V gene (reference sequence). The CDR3 is 11 residues long. The V gene lost 0 bases and the J gene lost 6 bases, with 6 bases spanning the gap. The sequence came from a man aged 60 to 69 in good health. Specimen: blood. V is TRBV20-1 and J is TRBJ2-7, with D possibly TRBD2 on 6 matching bases. CDR3 DNA: TGCAGTGCTAGAGACGGGAGCGAGCAGTACTTC. The encoded protein is CSARDGSEQYF.